The sequence of this T cell receptor beta chain was determined in a study of shared clonotypes between healthy human individuals. This clone was picked up many times. Germline V gene data show CDR1 as SGDLS and CDR2 as YYNGEE. The CDR3 covers 16 residues. Trimming cost V 5 bases and J 8 bases; bases outside gene matches: 9. Loaded into unsorted PBMC replicate PCRs was roughly 300 ng DNA, 25,000 to 35,000 T cell genomes. TCRdb's table, derived via immunoSEQ multiplex PCR, lists solely in-frame clones and lacks some. The sample consists of some 530,000 clones, around 73% of them appearing once. The clonotype was recovered from a woman between 40 and 50 years old in good health. Some clones in this sample may be carry-over from other donors' samples. V is TRBV9 and J is TRBJ2-2; TRBD2 matches at 13 bases. The sample was PBMCs. This CDR3 reads CASRGGGLAGAGELFF. In DNA form, the CDR3 reads TGTGCCAGCAGAGGAGGAGGACTAGCGGGAGCTGGGGAGCTGTTTTTT.